This T cell receptor (beta chain) was identified in a study of T cells in narcolepsy. Across the whole study: Enrolled donors included narcolepsy type 1 or type 2 patients and healthy controls.

Measured with immunoSEQ multiplex PCR; TCRdb has only the in-frame clones, and not every one. The sample lists around 22,000 clones, 80% to 85% occurring once. The sample comprised memory (CD45RA-) CD4+ T cells from blood. The receptor comes from a human donor in good health.

This CDR3 reads CASSLDLGNNEKLFF. CDR3 bases: TGCGCCAGCAGCTTGGACTTGGGGAATAATGAAAAACTGTTTTTT. The gene calls are TRBV5-1 and TRBJ1-4; D not certain. This CDR3 is built from 15 residues. V lost 0 bases, J lost 4 bases, and 10 bases lay in between. CDR1 SGHRS and CDR2 YFSETQ come from the germline V gene.